The table lists the clone carrying this T cell receptor beta chain with a few counts. The antigen is not known. The sample belongs to a study of T cells in Graves' hyperthyroidism and ophthalmopathy. Background on the study: Peripheral blood was collected at initial diagnosis, before any treatment. Study-wide results and limits: Blood shared most expanded thyroid clonotypes above 0.001.

Isolation of PBMCs was performed on approximately 10 ml fresh peripheral blood. The CDR3 has 15 residues. CDR1 is MNHNS, CDR2 SASEGT, per germline. V lost 1 base, J lost 0 bases, and 6 bases lay in between. RNA transcripts were the template for amplifying TCR beta CDR3 regions. The HTBI primer set was used in a first-round RT-PCR of the TCR CDR3. TCRdb re-called the multiplex PCR reads with MiXCR, one entry per CDR3 protein. The sample includes under 350,000 distinct CDR3 sequences, about a sixth of them seen just once. The sample consisted of blood. This chain uses TRBV6-1 with TRBJ1-4; D gene ambiguous. The source of this sequence is an older woman with Graves' ophthalmopathy. CDR3 protein: CASSEGTATNEKLFF. The CDR3 DNA sequence: TGTGCCAGCAGTGAAGGAACAGCAACTAATGAAAAACTGTTTTTT.